The subject of this entry is one T cell receptor (beta chain). What it binds is unknown. This specimen comes from a study of cytomegalovirus exposure and HLA in healthy donors. The study's findings and limits: For most TCR beta V segments, an earlier analysis put the productive rate at about 87% or about 30% of the time.

Both 60 Vbeta primers and 13 Jbeta primers went into the PCR. Here immunoSEQ multiplex PCR was the method, and the copy in TCRdb shows in-frame clones only, minus some. The table lists 200,000 to 250,000 clones. Sequenced: PBMCs. This TCR came from a woman aged 25 to 45 in good health and CMV-seropositive.

The CDR3 sequence: CSAVMQETQYF. As DNA, the CDR3 is TGCAGTGCTGTAATGCAGGAGACCCAGTACTTC. The J gene is TRBJ2-5, the V gene TRBV20-1; D remains unclear. The germline V gene has CDR1 DFQATT and CDR2 SNEGSKA (reference sequence). V was cut by 5 bases and J by 5 bases, with 9 bases left in between. This CDR3 contains 11 residues.